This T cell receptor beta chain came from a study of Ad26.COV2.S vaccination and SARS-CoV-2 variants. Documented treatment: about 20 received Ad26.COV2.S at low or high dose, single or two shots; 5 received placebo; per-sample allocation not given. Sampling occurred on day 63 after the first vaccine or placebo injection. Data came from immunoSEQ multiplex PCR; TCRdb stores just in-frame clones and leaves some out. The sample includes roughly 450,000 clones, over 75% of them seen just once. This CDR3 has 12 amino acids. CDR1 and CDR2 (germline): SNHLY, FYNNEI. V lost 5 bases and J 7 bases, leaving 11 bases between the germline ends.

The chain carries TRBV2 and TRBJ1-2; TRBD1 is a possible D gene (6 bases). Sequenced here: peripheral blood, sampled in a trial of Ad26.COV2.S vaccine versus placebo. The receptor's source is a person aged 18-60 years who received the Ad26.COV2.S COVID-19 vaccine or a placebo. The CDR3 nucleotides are TGTGCCAGCAGTAGGACAGCAGTTGGCTACACCTTC. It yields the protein CASSRTAVGYTF.